The next 10 T cell receptor beta chains were all read from a single sample in a study of shared clonotypes between healthy human individuals. The repertoire was sequenced with immunoSEQ multiplex PCR; TCRdb's copy has only in-frame clones and lacks some. The table includes around 200,000 clones, approximately 92% detected once. The sample taken for sequencing was naive CD4+ T cells sorted from blood. As to subset: CD45RA+ positively selected. These receptors were taken from a woman aged 30 to 39 in good health.

In its sample, this clone was seen once. This chain links TRBV4-2 with TRBJ2-5, with a tentative D call TRBD2 (6 bases). The germline gives CDR1 LGHNA, CDR2 YNFKEQ. V was cut by 0 bases and J by 11 bases, with 7 bases left in between. The length of the CDR3 is 11 residues. CDR3 region: CASSQEGRQYF. DNA of the CDR3: TGTGCCAGCAGCCAAGAAGGGAGGCAGTACTTC.

The chain couples TRBV28 to TRBJ2-4, with TRBD1 matching 9 bases. The germline V gene encodes CDR1 MDHEN and CDR2 SYDVKM. The CDR3 sequence is 17 residues long. The V and J ends lost 5 bases and 0 bases, in that order; junction bases with no gene match: 8. The CDR3 coding sequence is TGTGCCAGCAGTCCCGCGGGACAGGGCCGAGCCAAAAACATTCAGTACTTC. It encodes CASSPAGQGRAKNIQYF.

This chain joins TRBV6-1 and TRBJ1-5; D gene uncertain. This CDR3 region has 14 residues. The germline CDR1 and CDR2 sequences are MNHNS and SASEGT. V was trimmed by 5 bases and J by 0 bases, leaving 8 bases between them. The CDR3 bases are TGTGCCAGCAGTTTGCTTTATAGCAATCAGCCCCAGCATTTT. This sequence encodes CASSLLYSNQPQHF.

This clone was seen a single time. The V call is TRBV18, the J call TRBJ2-7; D is possibly TRBD2 (6 bases). V lost 1 base to trimming and J lost 2 bases, with 12 bases between them. The CDR3 is 15 residues long. CDR1 is KGHSH and CDR2 is LQKENI in the germline V gene. The CDR3 DNA reads TGTGCCAGCTCACCACGGCGGGGAGCAGCCTACGAGCAGTACTTC. This sequence encodes CASSPRRGAAYEQYF.

J is TRBJ1-4 and V is TRBV28, with 7 bases identical to TRBD1. V lost 6 bases and J lost 8; bases outside the gene matches: 6. The CDR3 covers 13 residues. Germline values: CDR1 MDHEN, CDR2 SYDVKM. This chain's CDR3 is CASRDRVSEKLFF. CDR3 nucleotide sequence: TGTGCCAGCAGAGACAGGGTGAGCGAAAAACTGTTTTTT.

The chain links TRBV29-1 to TRBJ2-5, with TRBD2 matching over 9 bases. Near its end, the DNA agrees better with TRBJ2-7, so the J call may be wrong. Germline CDR1 reads SQVTM; CDR2 reads ANQGSEA. The CDR3 spans 14 residues. The CDR3 bases are TGCAGCGTGGCCCCTCTAGCGGGGTCCTACGAGCAGTACTTC. This gives the protein CSVAPLAGSYEQYF.

This CDR3 is CASSPRGGDTGELFF. The CDR3 region has the DNA TGCGCCAGCAGCCCCCGGGGGGGCGACACCGGGGAGCTGTTTTTT. V is TRBV5-1 and J is TRBJ2-2, with 8 bases that match TRBD2. The junction had 5 bases not matched to a gene; V was cut back by 4 bases and J by 3 bases. The germline gives CDR1 SGHRS, CDR2 YFSETQ. The length of the CDR3 is 15 residues.

This clone was recorded only once. This chain connects TRBV28 to TRBJ2-7, with 10 positions matching TRBD2. Germline V gene lookup returns CDR1 MDHEN and CDR2 SYDVKM. Trimming cost V 5 bases and J 4 bases; bases outside gene matches: 11. This CDR3 spans 16 amino acids. CDR3 in amino acids: CASSPPTGLARYEQYF. The DNA of the CDR3 is TGTGCCAGCAGTCCTCCGACGGGACTAGCGAGGTACGAGCAGTACTTC.

The chain is built from TRBV2 and TRBJ2-7; a possible D gene is TRBD1 (7 bases). CDR1 and CDR2 (germline): SNHLY, FYNNEI. V lost 8 bases and J 5 bases, leaving 25 bases between the germline ends. This CDR3 is 16 amino acids long. CDR3 coding DNA: TGTGCCAGCGGGGGGAACAGGGGACCTCCTTATGACGAGCAGTACTTC. Translating gives CASGGNRGPPYDEQYF.

CDR3 in DNA: TGTGCCAGCAGCTTACAAGGGGGCTCCTACAATGAGCAGTTCTTC. Translation gives CASSLQGGSYNEQFF. The chain has TRBV7-3 and TRBJ2-1; TRBD1 might be the D (6 bases). The germline V and J ends were trimmed by 2 bases and 0 bases, with 8 bases remaining between them. The CDR3 is 15 residues long. Germline CDR1 reads SGHTA; CDR2 reads FQGTGA. Based on the CDR3 plus reference TRBV7-3 and TRBJ2-1, the full variable domain is GAGVSQTPSNKVTEKGKYVELRCDPISGHTALYWYRQSLGQGPEFLIYFQGTGAADDSGLPNDRFFAVRPEGSVSTLKIQRTERGDSAVYLCASSLQGGSYNEQFFGPGTRLTVL.